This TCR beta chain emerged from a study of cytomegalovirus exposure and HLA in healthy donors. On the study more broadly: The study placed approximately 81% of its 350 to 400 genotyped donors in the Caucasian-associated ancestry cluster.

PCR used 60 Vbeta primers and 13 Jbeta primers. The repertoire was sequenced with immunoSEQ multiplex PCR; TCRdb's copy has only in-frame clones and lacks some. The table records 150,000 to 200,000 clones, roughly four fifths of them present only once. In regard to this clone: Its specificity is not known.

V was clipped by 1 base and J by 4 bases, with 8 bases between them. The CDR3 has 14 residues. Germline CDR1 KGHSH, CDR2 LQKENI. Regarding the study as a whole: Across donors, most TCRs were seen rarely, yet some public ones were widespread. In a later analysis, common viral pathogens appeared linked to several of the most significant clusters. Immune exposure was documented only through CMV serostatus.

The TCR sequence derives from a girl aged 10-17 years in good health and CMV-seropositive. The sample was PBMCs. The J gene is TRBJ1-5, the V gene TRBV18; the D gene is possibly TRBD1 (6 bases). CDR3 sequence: CASSPRDTNQPQHF. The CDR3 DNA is TGTGCCAGCTCACCACGGGACACTAATCAGCCCCAGCATTTT.